Included here is one T cell receptor beta chain sequence, with context. This CDR3 has 17 residues. Per germline, CDR1 LGHNA and CDR2 YNFKEQ. Trimming took off 0 bases at V and 2 bases at J, with 13 bases between the two ends. The source of the sample is a study of control samples from healthy donors and cancer patients. Repertoires were generated with immunoSEQ multiplex PCR, while TCRdb's copy carries only in-frame clones and drops some. The sample contains roughly 160,000 clones, 96% of which appear only once. Sample: blood. The chain employs TRBV4-2 and TRBJ2-2; D remains ambiguous. The TCR was taken from a woman under 40 in good health. The CDR3 coding sequence is TGTGCCAGCAGCCAAGACTACTTGGGAAGAAACACCGGGGAGCTGTTTTTT. Its protein is CASSQDYLGRNTGELFF.